This is a list of T cell receptor beta chains from one sample in a study of regulatory and conventional T cells in RAG deficiency. Produced via immunoSEQ multiplex PCR; TCRdb's table is partial and in-frame only. Found here are 21,000 or so clones, roughly 93% of them singletons; the top ten hold roughly 0.73%. These data were likewise used in another study, on regulatory T cells.

Sequenced: CD4+ T cells sorted from blood. Source of these receptors: a human donor in good health. Each CDR3 is given with its conserved first and last residue. The order of the fields is J gene, D gene, clone size, CDR3 length, V gene, CDR3 DNA, CDR3 protein. A D gene is named only where the DNA matches it firmly. Where a row states a size, it is once, few, many or the class of an expanded clone; other rows omit it.

j_call: TRBJ2-2; d_call: -; clone_size: -; cdr3_length: 14; v_call: TRBV30; cdr3_nt: TGTGCCTGGAGTGCCGGGGACAACACCGGGGAGCTGTTTTTT; cdr3_aa: CAWSAGDNTGELFF
j_call: TRBJ1-2; d_call: -; clone_size: -; cdr3_length: 15; v_call: TRBV5-1; cdr3_nt: TGCGCCAGCAGCTCTGCCGGAGGGGCCAGCTATGGCTACACCTTC; cdr3_aa: CASSSAGGASYGYTF
j_call: TRBJ2-1; d_call: -; clone_size: -; cdr3_length: 16; v_call: TRBV27; cdr3_nt: TGTGCCAGCAGTTTTGGTCCGGGTCTGTGGGGTCATGAGCAGTTCTTC; cdr3_aa: CASSFGPGLWGHEQFF
j_call: TRBJ2-1; d_call: -; clone_size: -; cdr3_length: 14; v_call: TRBV6-5; cdr3_nt: TGTGCCAGCAGGAGGGCGACAGATTACAATGAGCAGTTCTTC; cdr3_aa: CASRRATDYNEQFF
j_call: TRBJ1-4; d_call: -; clone_size: -; cdr3_length: 16; v_call: TRBV4-1; cdr3_nt: TGCGCCAGCAGCCAAGATCCGGAGGGTTTTAATGAAAAACTGTTTTTT; cdr3_aa: CASSQDPEGFNEKLFF
j_call: TRBJ1-1; d_call: -; clone_size: -; cdr3_length: 13; v_call: TRBV7-9; cdr3_nt: TGTGCCAGCAGCTTGGAAACAGGGTGGGGAGCTTTCTTT; cdr3_aa: CASSLETGWGAFF
j_call: TRBJ1-1; d_call: -; clone_size: -; cdr3_length: 13; v_call: TRBV7-9; cdr3_nt: TGTGCCAGCAGCCCGATGACAGGAACTGAAGCTTTCTTT; cdr3_aa: CASSPMTGTEAFF
j_call: TRBJ2-5; d_call: -; clone_size: -; cdr3_length: 13; v_call: TRBV18; cdr3_nt: TGTGCCAGCTCTGAGGGGTCGTGGGAGACCCAGTACTTC; cdr3_aa: CASSEGSWETQYF
j_call: TRBJ2-3; d_call: -; clone_size: -; cdr3_length: 14; v_call: TRBV11-2; cdr3_nt: TGTGCCAGCAGCTTTGGACCCACCACAGATACGCAGTATTTT; cdr3_aa: CASSFGPTTDTQYF
j_call: TRBJ2-3; d_call: -; clone_size: -; cdr3_length: 16; v_call: TRBV2; cdr3_nt: TGTGCCAGCAGCCTACAGGGGCGGAGGGTTACAGATACGCAGTATTTT; cdr3_aa: CASSLQGRRVTDTQYF
j_call: TRBJ2-1; d_call: -; clone_size: few; cdr3_length: 14; v_call: TRBV6-1; cdr3_nt: TGTGCCAGCAGTGTTCTGACGGAATACAATGAGCAGTTCTTC; cdr3_aa: CASSVLTEYNEQFF
j_call: TRBJ2-5; d_call: -; clone_size: -; cdr3_length: 12; v_call: TRBV7-6; cdr3_nt: TGTGCCAGCAGCGCGTACCAAGAGACCCAGTACTTC; cdr3_aa: CASSAYQETQYF
j_call: TRBJ2-5; d_call: -; clone_size: -; cdr3_length: 15; v_call: TRBV6-1; cdr3_nt: TGTGCCAGCAGTGAGCAGGGACACCCACAAGAGACCCAGTACTTC; cdr3_aa: CASSEQGHPQETQYF
j_call: TRBJ1-1; d_call: TRBD1; clone_size: -; cdr3_length: 16; v_call: TRBV5-1; cdr3_nt: TGCGCCAGCAGCCCAGGGACAGGGGCCCTGAACACTGAAGCTTTCTTT; cdr3_aa: CASSPGTGALNTEAFF
j_call: TRBJ1-2; d_call: TRBD1; clone_size: -; cdr3_length: 13; v_call: TRBV6-5; cdr3_nt: TGTGCCAGCAGTTCGGGACAGGCCTATGGCTACACCTTC; cdr3_aa: CASSSGQAYGYTF
j_call: TRBJ2-7; d_call: -; clone_size: -; cdr3_length: 14; v_call: TRBV5-1; cdr3_nt: TGCGCCAGCAGCTTGGGTCAGCGAACCTACGAGCAGTACTTC; cdr3_aa: CASSLGQRTYEQYF
j_call: TRBJ1-2; d_call: -; clone_size: -; cdr3_length: 13; v_call: TRBV5-6; cdr3_nt: TGTGCCAGCAGCTTGGCAGGTGGTAGATTCTACACCTTC; cdr3_aa: CASSLAGGRFYTF